This record covers a single TCR beta chain. The V and J ends lost 5 bases and 3 bases, in that order; junction bases with no gene match: 1. This CDR3 region has 13 residues. The V gene's germline CDR1 is MNHEY and CDR2 SVGEGT. This record comes from a study of blood T cell repertoires in COVID-19. The method was immunoSEQ multiplex PCR; TCRdb's version includes in-frame clones alone and lacks a portion of them. The sample contains 80,000 to 95,000 clones, 75% to 90% of which appear only once. J is TRBJ2-1 and V is TRBV6-2 or TRBV6-3; 7 bases agree with TRBD1. This TCR was recovered from a woman aged 50 to 65 with active or convalescent COVID-19. Sequenced: peripheral blood. CDR3 in amino acids: CASSRDSYNEQFF. The CDR3 region has the DNA TGTGCCAGCAGTCGGGACAGCTACAATGAGCAGTTCTTC.